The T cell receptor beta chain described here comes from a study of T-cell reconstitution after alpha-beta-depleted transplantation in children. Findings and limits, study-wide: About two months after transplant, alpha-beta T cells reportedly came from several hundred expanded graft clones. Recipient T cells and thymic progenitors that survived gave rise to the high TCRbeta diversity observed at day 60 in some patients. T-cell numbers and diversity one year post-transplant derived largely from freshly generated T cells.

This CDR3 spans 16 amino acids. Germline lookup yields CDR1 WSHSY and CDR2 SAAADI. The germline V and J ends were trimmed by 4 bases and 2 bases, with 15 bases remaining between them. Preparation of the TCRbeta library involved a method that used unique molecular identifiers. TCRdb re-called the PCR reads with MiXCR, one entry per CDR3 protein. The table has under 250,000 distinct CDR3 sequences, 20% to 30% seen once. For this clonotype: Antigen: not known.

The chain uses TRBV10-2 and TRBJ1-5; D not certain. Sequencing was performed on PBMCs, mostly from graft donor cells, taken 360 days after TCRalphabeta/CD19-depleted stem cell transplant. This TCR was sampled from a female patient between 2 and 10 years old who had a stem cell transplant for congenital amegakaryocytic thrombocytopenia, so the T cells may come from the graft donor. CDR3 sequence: CASSVGPLVGNQPQHF. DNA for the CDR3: TGCGCCAGCAGTGTTGGCCCTCTCGTTGGCAATCAGCCCCAGCATTTT.